This TCR beta chain derives from a study of cytotoxic CD8 clonotypes in ibrutinib-treated CLL. Study at large: After median about 5.5 years, about 14 stayed in remission, about twelve progressed; responses roughly 25 partial, 2 complete. The samples contained under 300,000 productive templates on average. They also contained an average of roughly 90,000 productive rearrangements. Study outcomes and limitations: Under therapy, public clonotypes either contracted or stayed stable, and they were uncommon.

The CDR3 is 13 amino acids. The V end was cut by 4 bases, the J end by 0 bases, with 6 bases between. Per the germline V gene, CDR1 is SGHDN and CDR2 is FVKESK. Cryopreserved PBMCs yielded about 2.1 micrograms of genomic DNA for TCR beta libraries. Data came from immunoSEQ multiplex PCR; TCRdb stores just in-frame clones and leaves some out. The sample lists 40,000 or so clones; around 70% were seen once. Details on this clone: What it binds is unknown.

The chain has TRBV14 and TRBJ1-1; D not certain. The material sequenced was PBMCs, taken at disease progression, from a patient treated with ibrutinib. The sequence derives from a human donor with chronic lymphocytic leukemia. CDR3 DNA: TGTGCCAGCAGCCCGGACCTGAACACTGAAGCTTTCTTT. It is translated as CASSPDLNTEAFF. Using reference TRBV14 and TRBJ1-1 for the parts outside the CDR3, the full variable domain is EAGVTQFPSHSVIEKGQTVTLRCDPISGHDNLYWYRRVMGKEIKFLLHFVKESKQDESGMPNNRFLAERTGGTYSTLKVQPAELEDSGVYFCASSPDLNTEAFFGQGTRLTVV.